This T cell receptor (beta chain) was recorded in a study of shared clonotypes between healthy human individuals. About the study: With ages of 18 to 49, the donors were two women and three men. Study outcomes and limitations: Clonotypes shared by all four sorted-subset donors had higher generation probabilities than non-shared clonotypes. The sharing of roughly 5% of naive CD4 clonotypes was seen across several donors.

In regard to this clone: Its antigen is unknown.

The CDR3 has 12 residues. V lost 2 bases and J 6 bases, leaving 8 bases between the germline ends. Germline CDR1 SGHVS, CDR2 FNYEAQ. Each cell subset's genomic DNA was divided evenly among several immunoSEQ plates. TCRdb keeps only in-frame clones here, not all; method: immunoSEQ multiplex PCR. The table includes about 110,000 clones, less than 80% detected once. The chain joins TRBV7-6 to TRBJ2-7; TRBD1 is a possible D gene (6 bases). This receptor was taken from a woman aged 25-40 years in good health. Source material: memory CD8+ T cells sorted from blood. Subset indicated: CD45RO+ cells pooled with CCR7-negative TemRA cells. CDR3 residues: CASSLMGAEQYF. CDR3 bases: TGTGCCAGCAGCTTAATGGGGGCCGAGCAGTACTTC.